This T cell receptor (beta chain) comes out of a study of T-cell reconstitution after alpha-beta-depleted transplantation in children. General study findings and limits: The origin of alpha-beta T cells about two months after transplant was reportedly several hundred expanded graft clones.

Preparation of the TCRbeta library involved a method that used unique molecular identifiers. Each CDR3 protein is one row after TCRdb ran MiXCR on the PCR reads. The sample shows more than 90,000 distinct CDR3 sequences, approximately 10% of them seen only once. This clonotype was recorded a few times. Its target is not known. Trimming cost V 6 bases and J 5 bases; bases outside gene matches: 10. CDR3 length equals 15 residues. The sequence derives from a boy aged 2 to 10 with acute lymphoblastic leukemia, due to receive a stem cell transplant. The material was PBMCs, obtained before TCRalphabeta/CD19-depleted stem cell transplant. This chain connects TRBV12-3 or TRBV12-4 to TRBJ2-1; TRBD2 matches at 7 bases. This chain's CDR3 is CASSPRTRRNNEQFF. The CDR3 DNA follows: TGTGCCAGCAGCCCTAGGACTAGACGAAACAATGAGCAGTTCTTC.